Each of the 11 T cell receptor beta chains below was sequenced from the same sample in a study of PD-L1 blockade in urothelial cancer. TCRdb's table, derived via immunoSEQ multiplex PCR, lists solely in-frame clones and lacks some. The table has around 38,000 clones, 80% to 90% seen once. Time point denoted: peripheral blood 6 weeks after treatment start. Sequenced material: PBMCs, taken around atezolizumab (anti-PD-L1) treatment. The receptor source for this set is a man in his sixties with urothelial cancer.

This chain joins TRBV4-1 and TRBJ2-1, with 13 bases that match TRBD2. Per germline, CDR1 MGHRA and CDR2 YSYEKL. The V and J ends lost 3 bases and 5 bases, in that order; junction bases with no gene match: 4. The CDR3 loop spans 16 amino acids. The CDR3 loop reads CASSQPGLAGNNEQFF. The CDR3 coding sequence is TGCGCCAGCAGCCAGCCGGGACTAGCGGGAAACAATGAGCAGTTCTTC.

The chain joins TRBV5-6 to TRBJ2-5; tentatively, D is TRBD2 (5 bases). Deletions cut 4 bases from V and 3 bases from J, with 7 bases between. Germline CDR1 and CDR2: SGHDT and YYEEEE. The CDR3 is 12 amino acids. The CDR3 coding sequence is TGTGCCAGCAGCCCCGGGGAAGAGACCCAGTACTTC. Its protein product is CASSPGEETQYF.

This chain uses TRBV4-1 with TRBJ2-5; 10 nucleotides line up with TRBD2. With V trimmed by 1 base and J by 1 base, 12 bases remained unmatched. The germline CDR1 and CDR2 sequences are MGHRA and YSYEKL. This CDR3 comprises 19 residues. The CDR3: CASSQGPDVGLAAQETQYF. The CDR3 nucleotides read TGCGCCAGCAGCCAAGGACCCGATGTTGGACTAGCGGCCCAAGAGACCCAGTACTTC.

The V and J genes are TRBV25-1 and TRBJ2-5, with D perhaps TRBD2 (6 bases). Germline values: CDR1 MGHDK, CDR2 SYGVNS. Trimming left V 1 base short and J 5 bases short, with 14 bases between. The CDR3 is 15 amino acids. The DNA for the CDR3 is TGTGCCAGCAGTGAATTCGGGACTTTTGAGGAGACCCAGTACTTC. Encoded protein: CASSEFGTFEETQYF.

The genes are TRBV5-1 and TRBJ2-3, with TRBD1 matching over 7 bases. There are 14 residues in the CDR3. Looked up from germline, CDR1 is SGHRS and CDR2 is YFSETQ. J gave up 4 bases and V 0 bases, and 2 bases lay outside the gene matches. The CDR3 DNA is TGCGCCAGCAGCTTGGAGGGGGCGCCAGATACGCAGTATTTT. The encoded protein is CASSLEGAPDTQYF.

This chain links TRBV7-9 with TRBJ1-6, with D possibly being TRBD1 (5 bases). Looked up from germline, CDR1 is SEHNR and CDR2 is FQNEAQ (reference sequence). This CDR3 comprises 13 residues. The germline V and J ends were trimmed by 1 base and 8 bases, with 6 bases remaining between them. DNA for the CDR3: TGTGCCAGCAGCTTAGAAGGGGATTCACCCCTCCACTTT. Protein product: CASSLEGDSPLHF. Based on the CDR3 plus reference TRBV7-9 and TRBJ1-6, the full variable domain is DTGVSQNPRHKITKRGQNVTFRCDPISEHNRLYWYRQTLGQGPEFLTYFQNEAQLEKSRLLSDRFSAERPKGSFSTLEIQRTEQGDSAMYLCASSLEGDSPLHFGNGTRLTVT.

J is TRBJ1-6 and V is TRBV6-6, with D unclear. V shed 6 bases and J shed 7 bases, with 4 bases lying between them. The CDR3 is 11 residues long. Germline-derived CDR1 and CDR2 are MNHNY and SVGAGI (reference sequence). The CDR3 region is CASSSNSPLHF. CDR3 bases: TGTGCCAGCAGCTCCAATTCACCCCTCCACTTT.

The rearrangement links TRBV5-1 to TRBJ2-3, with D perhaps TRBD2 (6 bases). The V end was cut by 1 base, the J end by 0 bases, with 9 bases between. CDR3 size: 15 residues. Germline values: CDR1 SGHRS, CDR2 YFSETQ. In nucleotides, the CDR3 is TGCGCCAGCAGCTTGTCAGGGACTAGCACAGATACGCAGTATTTT. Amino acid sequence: CASSLSGTSTDTQYF. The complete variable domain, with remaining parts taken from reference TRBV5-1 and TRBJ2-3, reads KAGVTQTPRYLIKTRGQQVTLSCSPISGHRSVSWYQQTPGQGLQFLFEYFSETQRNKGNFPGRFSGRQFSNSRSEMNVSTLELGDSALYLCASSLSGTSTDTQYFGPGTRLTVL.

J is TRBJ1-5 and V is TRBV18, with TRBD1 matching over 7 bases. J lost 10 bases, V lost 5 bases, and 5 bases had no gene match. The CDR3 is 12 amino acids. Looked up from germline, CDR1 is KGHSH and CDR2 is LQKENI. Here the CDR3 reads CASSSRQGPQHF. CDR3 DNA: TGTGCCAGCTCAAGTCGACAGGGTCCCCAGCATTTT.

CDR3 coding DNA: TGCGCCAGCAGCTTGTTGCCAGGGGTCCCCGGGGAGCTGTTTTTT. This translates into CASSLLPGVPGELFF. This chain connects TRBV5-1 to TRBJ2-2, with D maybe TRBD1 (6 bases). The CDR3 extends over 15 amino acids. Per the germline V gene, CDR1 is SGHRS and CDR2 is YFSETQ. Trimming cost V 1 base and J 6 bases, with 13 bases left between them.

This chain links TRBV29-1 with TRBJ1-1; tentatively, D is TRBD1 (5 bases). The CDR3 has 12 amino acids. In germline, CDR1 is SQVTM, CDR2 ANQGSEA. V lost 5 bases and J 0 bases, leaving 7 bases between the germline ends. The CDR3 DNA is TGCAGCGTTTCGACAGTGAACACTGAAGCTTTCTTT. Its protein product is CSVSTVNTEAFF.